What follows are 28 T cell receptor beta chains derived from one specimen sequenced in a study of shared clonotypes between healthy human individuals. This table comes from immunoSEQ multiplex PCR, and its TCRdb copy is limited to in-frame clones, with some not included. The repertoire includes over 950,000 clones, approximately 77% of them detected once, and 0.89% sits in the top ten. Sequences were obtained from memory CD4+ T cells from PBMCs. Sample subset: CD45RA-negative fraction. These receptors all stem from a man between 18 and 35 years old in good health. Some clones in this sample may be carry-over from other donors' samples.

The rearrangement links TRBV5-6 to TRBJ2-3, with a possible D match to TRBD1 (6 bases). The V gene's germline CDR1 is SGHDT and CDR2 YYEEEE. The CDR3 sequence is 14 residues long. V lost 4 bases and J 4 bases, leaving 13 bases between the germline ends. The chain's CDR3 is CASSPEQGSDTQYF. The CDR3 DNA reads TGTGCCAGCAGCCCAGAACAGGGATCAGATACGCAGTATTTT.

This clone was recorded once. This CDR3 is also generated by other DNA sequences in the sample. The chain uses TRBV10-2 and TRBJ2-7, with 7 bases identical to TRBD2. J lost 4 bases, V lost 0 bases, and 6 bases had no gene match. The CDR3 runs 15 residues. In germline, CDR1 is WSHSY, CDR2 SAAADI. In DNA form, the CDR3 reads TGCGCCAGCAGTGAGTCGCTAGCGGAGGGGTACGAGCAGTACTTC. Protein sequence: CASSESLAEGYEQYF.

J is TRBJ2-7 and V is TRBV5-3; D is uncertain. TRBV5-3 is placed among ORFs of uncertain function. This CDR3 is built from 13 residues. The V and J ends lost 0 bases and 2 bases respectively, with 6 bases between them. In nucleotides, the CDR3 is TGTGCCAGAAGCTTGGATCATACCTACGAGCAGTACTTC. This gives the protein CARSLDHTYEQYF.

This clone was picked up many times. V and J are TRBV5-1 and TRBJ2-1; D gene uncertain. CDR3 length: 17 amino acids. Germline V gene data show CDR1 as SGHRS and CDR2 as YFSETQ. V was cut by 1 base and J by 0 bases, with 14 bases left in between. The DNA for the CDR3 is TGCGCCAGCAGCTTGACCCCCGGCTCCGGCTCCTACAATGAGCAGTTCTTC. It translates to CASSLTPGSGSYNEQFF.

The chain is built from TRBV7-8 and TRBJ2-3; 11 positions agree with TRBD1. CDR1 and CDR2 from the germline V gene are SGHVS and FQNEAQ. CDR3 size: 15 residues. Trimming at V came to 6 bases and at J to 2 bases, leaving 4 bases not matched to a gene. In nucleotides, the CDR3 is TGTGCCAGCAGAAACGGACAGGGGGCCACAGATACGCAGTATTTT. It codes for CASRNGQGATDTQYF.

This chain connects TRBV27 to TRBJ1-1; no definite D call. The germline gives CDR1 MNHEY, CDR2 SMNVEV (reference sequence). The CDR3 covers 14 residues. Trimming took 2 bases from V and 0 from J, leaving 7 bases between them. The CDR3: CASSLASLNTEAFF. Written as DNA, the CDR3 is TGTGCCAGCAGTTTAGCCAGCTTGAACACTGAAGCTTTCTTT.

V and J are TRBV5-1 and TRBJ1-2; 8 bases align to TRBD1. Per the germline V gene, CDR1 is SGHRS and CDR2 is YFSETQ. Trimming at V came to 7 bases and at J to 10 bases, leaving 15 bases not matched to a gene. The CDR3 has 14 residues. The CDR3 here is CASGGDRPSVDYTF. The DNA of the CDR3 is TGCGCCAGCGGGGGGGACAGGCCATCCGTCGACTACACCTTC.

As regards this clone: The identical CDR3 is also encoded by other nucleotide sequences in the sample. V gene TRBV5-6 combines with J gene TRBJ1-2; D unclear. V lost 1 base and J lost 5, with 6 bases in between. CDR1 and CDR2 (germline): SGHDT, YYEEEE. The CDR3 has 12 residues. The CDR3 sequence: CASSLREYGYTF. DNA for the CDR3: TGTGCCAGCAGCTTGAGAGAATATGGCTACACCTTC.

V is TRBV30 and J is TRBJ2-1; 7 positions agree with TRBD1. V lost 5 bases, J lost 2 bases, and 6 bases stayed unmatched. The CDR3 extends over 14 amino acids. Germline CDR1 is GTSNPN and CDR2 is SVGIG (reference sequence). CDR3 in DNA: TGTGCCTGGTCTCGACAGGGTACCTACAATGAGCAGTTCTTC. Encoded protein: CAWSRQGTYNEQFF.

Regarding this clone: This may come from a read error, since a much larger clone is one base off. The sample contains more than one DNA sequence encoding this CDR3. V and J are TRBV7-3 and TRBJ2-1; 7 positions agree with TRBD2. Looked up from germline, CDR1 is SGHTA and CDR2 is FQGTGA. The CDR3 runs to 14 residues. The junction had 2 bases not matched to a gene; V was cut back by 4 bases and J by 2 bases. CDR3 amino acids: CASSSSGAYNEQFF. The CDR3 nucleotides read TGTGCCAGCAGCTCTAGCGGAGCCTACAATGAGCAGTTCTTC.

A note on this clone: Other nucleotide sequences in the sample specify the same CDR3. The chain uses TRBV7-9 and TRBJ2-7, with 7 nucleotides matching TRBD1. CDR3 length: 13 residues. Per germline, CDR1 SEHNR and CDR2 FQNEAQ (reference sequence). The junction had 4 bases not matched to a gene; V was cut back by 5 bases and J by 3 bases. For the CDR3, the DNA is TGTGCCAGCAGCCCTACAGGGGTCTACGAGCAGTACTTC. It codes for CASSPTGVYEQYF.

The rearrangement uses TRBV10-3 and TRBJ2-3; D is unresolved. CDR1 and CDR2 from the germline V gene are ENHRY and SYGVKD. Trimming cost V 8 bases and J 10 bases, with 16 bases left between them. The CDR3 runs 12 residues. CDR3 sequence reads: CAIRAGARPQYF. In DNA, the CDR3 is TGTGCCATCCGTGCCGGAGCGCGTCCGCAGTATTTT.

The chain recombines TRBV28 with TRBJ1-5, with D maybe TRBD1 (6 bases). CDR3 size: 16 residues. Germline loops: CDR1 MDHEN, CDR2 SYDVKM. V was pared by 8 bases and J by 4 bases, with 21 bases between. CDR3 DNA sequence: TGTGCCAGCGGAGAACAGGGATCGGGGCGGAATCAGCCCCAGCATTTT. Protein sequence: CASGEQGSGRNQPQHF.

This clone occurred a few times. The chain is built from TRBV29-1 and TRBJ1-1; no firm D call. The CDR3 extends over 12 amino acids. Germline CDR1 is SQVTM and CDR2 is ANQGSEA. V was trimmed by 7 bases and J by 4 bases, leaving 13 bases between them. The CDR3 region is CSAAFSLTEAFF. The CDR3 DNA reads as TGCAGCGCTGCCTTTTCCCTCACTGAAGCTTTCTTT.

The chain links TRBV7-2 to TRBJ2-3; D is ambiguous. The V end lost 5 bases, the J end lost 7 bases, and 13 bases lay between the germline ends. The CDR3 spans 13 residues. Germline CDR1 is SGHTA and CDR2 is FQGNSA. The CDR3 DNA sequence: TGTGCCAGCAGCCTCAGTCCCTTGTATACGCAGTATTTT. It translates to CASSLSPLYTQYF.

J is TRBJ2-5 and V is TRBV18; tentatively, D is TRBD1 (6 bases). Trimming took 0 bases from V and 5 from J, leaving 13 bases between them. Germline lookup yields CDR1 KGHSH and CDR2 LQKENI. The CDR3 runs to 15 residues. The CDR3 reads CASSPPTGQGETQYF. The DNA for the CDR3 is TGTGCCAGCTCACCACCAACGGGCCAGGGGGAGACCCAGTACTTC.

This chain joins TRBV18 and TRBJ2-5; D gene unclear. Per the germline V gene, CDR1 is KGHSH and CDR2 is LQKENI. V dropped 0 bases and J dropped 13 bases, with 3 bases sitting between them. CDR3 length: 9 amino acids. DNA for the CDR3: TGTGCCAGCTCACCACCCCTGTACTTC. Its protein is CASSPPLYF.

A single count supports this clone. The genes are TRBV18 and TRBJ2-1, with TRBD1 identical over 12 bases. The CDR3 has 15 residues. V shed 3 bases and J 8 bases; nucleotides not matched to a gene: 5. Per germline, CDR1 KGHSH and CDR2 LQKENI. In DNA, the CDR3 is TGTGCCAGCTCACCGAGGGACAGGGGGCGCGATGAGCAGTTCTTC. Residues: CASSPRDRGRDEQFF.

The CDR3: CASTTQGAVGYTF. CDR3 coding DNA: TGTGCCAGCACCACTCAGGGGGCGGTCGGCTACACCTTC. The chain uses TRBV27 and TRBJ1-2, with 8 positions matching TRBD1. The CDR3 runs 13 residues. CDR1 is MNHEY and CDR2 is SMNVEV in the germline V gene (reference sequence). Trimming took 7 bases from V and 8 from J; bases not matched to a gene: 9.

The V and J genes are TRBV28 and TRBJ2-7; 8 bases align to TRBD2. The CDR3 runs 16 residues. J gave up 0 bases and V 6 bases, and 10 bases lay outside the gene matches. CDR1 and CDR2 from the germline V gene are MDHEN and SYDVKM. DNA of the CDR3: TGTGCCAGCAGCCTTATGGGAAGCGGGAGCTCCTACGAGCAGTACTTC. Protein sequence: CASSLMGSGSSYEQYF.

The chain joins TRBV19 to TRBJ2-1; 8 nucleotides line up with TRBD2. CDR1 is LNHDA and CDR2 is SQIVND in the germline V gene (reference sequence). This CDR3 comprises 16 residues. V was pared by 3 bases and J by 0 bases, with 4 bases of the junction left unmatched. This CDR3 is CASSILAGYSYNEQFF. The CDR3 region has the DNA TGTGCCAGTAGTATCCTAGCGGGTTACTCCTACAATGAGCAGTTCTTC.

J is TRBJ2-3 and V is TRBV5-1, with 16 bases aligning to TRBD2. V shed 7 bases, J shed 3 bases, and the junction held 8 bases outside the gene matches. In germline, CDR1 is SGHRS, CDR2 YFSETQ. There are 17 residues in the CDR3. CDR3 nucleotide sequence: TGCGCCAGCCAAACGGGACTAGCGGGAGGGCCAACAGATACGCAGTATTTT. This gives the protein CASQTGLAGGPTDTQYF.

The V call is TRBV28, the J call TRBJ2-1; 9 bases agree with TRBD1. The CDR3 loop spans 15 amino acids. With V trimmed by 6 bases and J by 3 bases, 6 bases remained unmatched. Germline CDR1 reads MDHEN; CDR2 reads SYDVKM. The CDR3 reads CASSRDRGNYNEQFF. CDR3 DNA: TGTGCCAGCAGCCGCGACAGGGGGAACTACAATGAGCAGTTCTTC.

V usage is TRBV7-2 and J usage is TRBJ1-5; 8 bases align to TRBD1. Germline lookup yields CDR1 SGHTA and CDR2 FQGNSA. Losses at the gene ends were 5 bases for V and 7 bases for J; bases not matched to a gene: 10. CDR3 length equals 15 residues. The CDR3 loop is CASSLNRGGWQPQHF. The CDR3 DNA follows: TGTGCCAGCAGCCTCAACAGGGGGGGGTGGCAGCCCCAGCATTTT.

Comments on this clone: An end of the junction differs from the germline gene, which may be a read error. At the DNA level, this CDR3 is encoded by other sequences in the same sample as well. Here the CDR3 reads CASREGSGANVLTF. CDR3 DNA sequence: TGTGCCAGCAGGGAAGGCTCTGGGGCCAACGTCCTGACTTTC. The V gene is TRBV5-1, the J gene TRBJ2-6, with TRBD1 as a possible D gene (5 bases). The V gene's germline CDR1 is SGHRS and CDR2 YFSETQ. There are 14 residues in the CDR3.

The gene calls are TRBV10-1 and TRBJ2-5, with 8 bases lining up with TRBD2. Per the germline V gene, CDR1 is WNHNN and CDR2 is SYGVQD (reference sequence). There are 13 residues in the CDR3. V shed 7 bases and J 4 bases; nucleotides not matched to a gene: 5. CDR3 in amino acids: CASIALAGETQYF. The CDR3 nucleotides are TGCGCCAGCATCGCGCTAGCGGGAGAGACCCAGTACTTC.

As DNA, the CDR3 is TGCAGTGCCGACAGTGTGTATGGCTACACCTTC. Encoded protein: CSADSVYGYTF. V gene TRBV20-1 combines with J gene TRBJ1-2; the D gene is possibly TRBD1 (5 bases). Between the trimmed V and J ends, which lost 6 bases and 5 bases, there was a span of 10 bases. CDR1 and CDR2 (germline): DFQATT, SNEGSKA (reference sequence). The CDR3 length is 11 residues.

The V gene is TRBV2, the J gene TRBJ1-2; no clear D gene. With 6 bases removed from V and 2 bases from J, the gap between germline ends came to 13 bases. CDR1 and CDR2 (germline): SNHLY, FYNNEI. CDR3 length: 14 residues. CDR3 bases: TGTGCCAGCAGGGACCGGACGGGCAACTATGGCTACACCTTC. As protein: CASRDRTGNYGYTF. The variable domain in full, completed from reference TRBV2 and TRBJ1-2, reads EPEVTQTPSHQVTQMGQEVILRCVPISNHLYFYWYRQILGQKVEFLVSFYNNEISEKSEIFDDQFSVERPDGSNFTLKIRSTKLEDSAMYFCASRDRTGNYGYTFGSGTRLTVV.